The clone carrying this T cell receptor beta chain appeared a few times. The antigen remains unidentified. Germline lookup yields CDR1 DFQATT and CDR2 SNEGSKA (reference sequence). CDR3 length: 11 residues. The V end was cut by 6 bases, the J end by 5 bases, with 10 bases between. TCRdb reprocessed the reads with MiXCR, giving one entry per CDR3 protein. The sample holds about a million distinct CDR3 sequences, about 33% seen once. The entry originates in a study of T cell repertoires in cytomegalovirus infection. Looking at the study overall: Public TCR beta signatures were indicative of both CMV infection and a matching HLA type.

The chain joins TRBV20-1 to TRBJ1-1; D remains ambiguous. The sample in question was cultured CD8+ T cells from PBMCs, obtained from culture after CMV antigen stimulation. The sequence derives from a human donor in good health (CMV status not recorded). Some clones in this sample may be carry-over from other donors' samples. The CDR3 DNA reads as TGCAGTGCGGCACCACTGACTGAAGCTTTCTTT. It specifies CSAAPLTEAFF.